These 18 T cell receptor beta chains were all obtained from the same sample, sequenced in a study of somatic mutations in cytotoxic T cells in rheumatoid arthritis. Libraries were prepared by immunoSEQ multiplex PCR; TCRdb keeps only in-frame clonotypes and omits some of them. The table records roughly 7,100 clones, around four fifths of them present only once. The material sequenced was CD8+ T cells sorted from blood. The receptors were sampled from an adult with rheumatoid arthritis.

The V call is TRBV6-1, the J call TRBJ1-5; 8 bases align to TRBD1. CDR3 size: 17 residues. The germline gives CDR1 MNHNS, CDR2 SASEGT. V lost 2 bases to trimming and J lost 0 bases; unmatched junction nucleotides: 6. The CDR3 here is CASSEPRTGSSNQPQHF. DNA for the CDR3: TGTGCCAGCAGTGAACCCCGGACAGGGAGTAGCAATCAGCCCCAGCATTTT.

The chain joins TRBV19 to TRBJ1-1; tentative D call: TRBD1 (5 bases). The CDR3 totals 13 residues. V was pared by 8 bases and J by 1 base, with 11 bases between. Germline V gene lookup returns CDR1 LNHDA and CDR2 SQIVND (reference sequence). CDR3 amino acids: CASDDRQNTEAFF. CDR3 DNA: TGTGCCAGTGATGACAGACAGAACACTGAAGCTTTCTTT.

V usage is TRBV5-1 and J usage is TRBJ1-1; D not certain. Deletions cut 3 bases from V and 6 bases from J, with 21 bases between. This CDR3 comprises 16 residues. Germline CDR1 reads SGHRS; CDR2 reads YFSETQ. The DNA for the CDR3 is TGCGCCAGCAGCTCGACGATCTCGACGGCCTGGCCTGAAGCTTTCTTT. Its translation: CASSSTISTAWPEAFF.

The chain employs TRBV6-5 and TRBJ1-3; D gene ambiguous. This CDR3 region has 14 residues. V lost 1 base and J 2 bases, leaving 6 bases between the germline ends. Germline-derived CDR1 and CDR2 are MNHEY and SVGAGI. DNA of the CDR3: TGTGCCAGCAGTTACTACGGGACTGGAAACACCATATATTTT. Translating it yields CASSYYGTGNTIYF.

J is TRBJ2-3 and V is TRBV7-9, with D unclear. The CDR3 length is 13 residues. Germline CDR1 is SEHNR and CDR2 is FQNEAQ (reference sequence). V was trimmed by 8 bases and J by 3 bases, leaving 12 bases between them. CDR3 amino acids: CASLSENTDTQYF. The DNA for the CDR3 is TGTGCCAGCCTAAGCGAAAATACAGATACGCAGTATTTT.

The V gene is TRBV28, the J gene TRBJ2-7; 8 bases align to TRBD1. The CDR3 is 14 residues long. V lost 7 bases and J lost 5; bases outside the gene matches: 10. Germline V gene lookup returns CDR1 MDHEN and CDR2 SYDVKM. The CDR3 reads CASIRGQGSNEQYF. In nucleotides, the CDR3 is TGTGCCAGCATTCGAGGACAGGGTAGCAACGAGCAGTACTTC.

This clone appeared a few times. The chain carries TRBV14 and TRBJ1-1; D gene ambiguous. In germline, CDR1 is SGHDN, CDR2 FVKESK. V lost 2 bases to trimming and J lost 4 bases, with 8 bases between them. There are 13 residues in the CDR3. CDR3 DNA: TGTGCCAGCAGCCAAACCTTAGCCACTGAAGCTTTCTTT. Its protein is CASSQTLATEAFF.

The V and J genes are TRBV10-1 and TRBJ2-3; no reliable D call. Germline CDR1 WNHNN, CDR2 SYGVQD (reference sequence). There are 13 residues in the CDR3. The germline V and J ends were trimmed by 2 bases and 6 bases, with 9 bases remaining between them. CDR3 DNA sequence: TGCGCCAGCAGTGAGGTCGGCAGTGATACGCAGTATTTT. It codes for CASSEVGSDTQYF.

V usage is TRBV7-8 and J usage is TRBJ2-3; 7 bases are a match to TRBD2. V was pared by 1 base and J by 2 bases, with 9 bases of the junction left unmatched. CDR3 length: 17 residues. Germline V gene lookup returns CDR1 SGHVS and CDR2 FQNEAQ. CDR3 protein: CASSLEFSGFITDTQYF. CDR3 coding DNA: TGTGCCAGCAGCTTAGAATTTAGCGGGTTTATCACAGATACGCAGTATTTT.

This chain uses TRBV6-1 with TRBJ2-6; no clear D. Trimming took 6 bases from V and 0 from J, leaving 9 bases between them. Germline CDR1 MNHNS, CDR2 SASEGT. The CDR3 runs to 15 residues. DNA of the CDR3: TGTGCCAGCAGCCGCAGGACCTCTGGGGCCAACGTCCTGACTTTC. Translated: CASSRRTSGANVLTF.

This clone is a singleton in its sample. The CDR3 nucleotides read TGTGCCAGCAGTTTACGCTTCTCTGGAAACACCATATATTTT. Protein: CASSLRFSGNTIYF. V usage is TRBV28 and J usage is TRBJ1-3; D unresolved. This CDR3 has 14 residues. V lost 2 bases, J lost 0 bases, and 5 bases lay in between. Looked up from germline, CDR1 is MDHEN and CDR2 is SYDVKM.

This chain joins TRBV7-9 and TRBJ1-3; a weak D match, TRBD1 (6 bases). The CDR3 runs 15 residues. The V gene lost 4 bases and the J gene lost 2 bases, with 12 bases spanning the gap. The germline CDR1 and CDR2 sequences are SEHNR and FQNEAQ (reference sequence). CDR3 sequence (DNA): TGTGCCAGCAGCTCTCTGGAGGGGGCTGGAAACACCATATATTTT. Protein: CASSSLEGAGNTIYF.

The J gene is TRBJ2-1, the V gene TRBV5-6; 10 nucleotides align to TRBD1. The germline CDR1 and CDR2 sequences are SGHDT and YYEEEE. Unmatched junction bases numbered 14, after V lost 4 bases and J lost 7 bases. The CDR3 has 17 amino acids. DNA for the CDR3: TGTGCCAGCAGCCAGCCTCCGGGACAGGGGTTAGAAAATGAGCAGTTCTTC. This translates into CASSQPPGQGLENEQFF.

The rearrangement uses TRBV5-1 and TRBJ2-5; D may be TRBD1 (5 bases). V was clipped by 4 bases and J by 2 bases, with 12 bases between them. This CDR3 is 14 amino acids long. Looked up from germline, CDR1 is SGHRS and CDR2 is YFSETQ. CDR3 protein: CASSPETGQETQYF. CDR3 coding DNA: TGCGCCAGCAGCCCGGAAACAGGACAAGAGACCCAGTACTTC.

The CDR3 DNA reads as TGTGCCAGCAGCCCGGACAGGGGAACAGATACGCAGTATTTT. Translating it yields CASSPDRGTDTQYF. The rearrangement links TRBV5-4 to TRBJ2-3, with TRBD1 identical over 9 bases. The ends lost 4 bases at V and 3 bases at J; junction bases unmatched: 3. CDR3 length equals 14 residues. Germline V gene data show CDR1 as SGHNT and CDR2 as YYREEE (reference sequence).

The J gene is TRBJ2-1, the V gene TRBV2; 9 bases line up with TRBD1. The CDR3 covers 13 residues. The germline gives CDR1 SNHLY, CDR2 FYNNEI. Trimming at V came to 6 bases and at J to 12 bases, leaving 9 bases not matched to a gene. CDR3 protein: CASRAGTGLGQFF. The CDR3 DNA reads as TGTGCCAGCAGAGCCGGGACAGGGCTAGGGCAGTTCTTC.

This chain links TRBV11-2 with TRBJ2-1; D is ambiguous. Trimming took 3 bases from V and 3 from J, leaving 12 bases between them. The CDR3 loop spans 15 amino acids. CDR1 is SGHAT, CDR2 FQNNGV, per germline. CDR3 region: CASSFRQENYNEQFF. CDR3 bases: TGTGCCAGCAGCTTCCGTCAGGAGAACTACAATGAGCAGTTCTTC.

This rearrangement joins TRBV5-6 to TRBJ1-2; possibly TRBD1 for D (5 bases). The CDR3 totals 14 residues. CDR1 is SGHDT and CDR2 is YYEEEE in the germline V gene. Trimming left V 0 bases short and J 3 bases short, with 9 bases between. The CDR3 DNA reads TGTGCCAGCAGCTTGGGAGGGGCGGACTATGGCTACACCTTC. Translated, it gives CASSLGGADYGYTF. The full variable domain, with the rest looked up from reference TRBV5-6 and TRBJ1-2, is DAGVTQSPTHLIKTRGQQVTLRCSPKSGHDTVSWYQQALGQGPQFIFQYYEEEERQRGNFPDRFSGHQFPNYSSELNVNALLLGDSALYLCASSLGGADYGYTFGSGTRLTVV.